The 4 T cell receptor beta chains listed next were all sequenced from one sample in a study of cytomegalovirus exposure and HLA in healthy donors. The method was immunoSEQ multiplex PCR; TCRdb's version includes in-frame clones alone and lacks a portion of them. The profile covers some 150,000 clones, with about 87% appearing a single time and roughly 4.5% taken by the ten largest. Source material: PBMCs. The receptors come from a young man in good health and CMV-seropositive.

This chain links TRBV18 with TRBJ2-5; possible D gene TRBD2, 6 bases. The germline V gene has CDR1 KGHSH and CDR2 LQKENI. Trimming stripped 0 bases from V and 4 bases from J, with 12 bases between. This CDR3 has 15 amino acids. The CDR3 protein is CASSPPEGTGETQYF. The DNA for the CDR3 is TGTGCCAGCTCACCACCGGAGGGGACGGGAGAGACCCAGTACTTC.

The chain combines TRBV6-1 with TRBJ2-1; TRBD2 aligns across 14 bases. V lost 6 bases and J lost 8; bases outside the gene matches: 6. In germline, CDR1 is MNHNS, CDR2 SASEGT. This CDR3 region has 15 residues. The CDR3: CASREGLAGAHEQFF. In nucleotides, the CDR3 is TGTGCCAGCAGGGAGGGACTAGCGGGAGCCCATGAGCAGTTCTTC.

This clone was seen once. This chain connects TRBV5-4 to TRBJ1-1; D gene ambiguous. The germline CDR1 and CDR2 sequences are SGHNT and YYREEE (reference sequence). With 1 base removed from V and 1 base from J, the gap between germline ends came to 8 bases. The CDR3 extends over 14 amino acids. The CDR3: CASSLTAGNTEAFF. Here the CDR3 DNA reads TGTGCCAGCAGCTTGACGGCGGGGAACACTGAAGCTTTCTTT.

The chain employs TRBV27 and TRBJ1-3; TRBD1 might be the D (6 bases). CDR1 is MNHEY and CDR2 is SMNVEV in the germline V gene (reference sequence). Deletions cut 8 bases from V and 2 bases from J, with 13 bases between. The CDR3 sequence is 14 residues long. The CDR3 is CASALGGTGNTIYF. CDR3 DNA sequence: TGTGCCAGCGCGCTAGGGGGTACTGGAAACACCATATATTTT.